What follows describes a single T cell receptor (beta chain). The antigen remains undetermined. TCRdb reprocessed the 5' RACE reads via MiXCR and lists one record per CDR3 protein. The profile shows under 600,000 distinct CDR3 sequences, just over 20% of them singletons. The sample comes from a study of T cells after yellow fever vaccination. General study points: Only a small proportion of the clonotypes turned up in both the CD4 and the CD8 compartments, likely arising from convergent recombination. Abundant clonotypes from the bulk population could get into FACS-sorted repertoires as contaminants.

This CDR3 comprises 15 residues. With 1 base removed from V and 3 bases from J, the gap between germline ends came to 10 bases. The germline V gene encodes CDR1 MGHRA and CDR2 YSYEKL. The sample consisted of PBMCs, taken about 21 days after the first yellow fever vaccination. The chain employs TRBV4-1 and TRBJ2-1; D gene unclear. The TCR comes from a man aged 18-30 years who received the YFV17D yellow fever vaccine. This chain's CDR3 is CASSQVGLDYNEQFF. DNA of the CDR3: TGCGCCAGCAGCCAAGTCGGATTAGACTACAATGAGCAGTTCTTC.